These 20 T cell receptor beta chains came from one sample sequenced in a study of OX40 agonist ivuxolimab in advanced cancers. The method was immunoSEQ multiplex PCR; TCRdb's version includes in-frame clones alone and lacks a portion of them. Counted here are tens of thousands of clones, 94% occurring once; the ten biggest clones make up just over 20%. Specimen: CD4+ or CD8+ T cells sorted from blood, collected in a trial of the OX40 agonist ivuxolimab. These receptors originate from an adult with an advanced solid tumor such as melanoma, head and neck, liver or kidney cancer.

The chain links TRBV7-9 to TRBJ2-7, with TRBD2 matching 9 bases. The CDR3 is 19 residues long. From germline, CDR1 is SEHNR and CDR2 FQNEAQ (reference sequence). V lost 7 bases, J lost 0 bases, and 19 bases stayed unmatched. The CDR3 loop is CASTGAGGPAVLSSYEQYF. The CDR3 DNA sequence: TGTGCCAGCACAGGCGCGGGGGGGCCCGCAGTTTTGAGCTCCTACGAGCAGTACTTC. The variable domain in full, with the rest retrieved from reference TRBV7-9 and TRBJ2-7, is DTGVSQNPRHKITKRGQNVTFRCDPISEHNRLYWYRQTLGQGPEFLTYFQNEAQLEKSRLLSDRFSAERPKGSFSTLEIQRTEQGDSAMYLCASTGAGGPAVLSSYEQYFGPGTRLTVT.

This chain connects TRBV14 to TRBJ2-7; maybe TRBD1 (5 bases). The ends were cut back, 3 bases at V and 3 bases at J, with 9 bases in the middle. This CDR3 has 13 residues. Germline CDR1 is SGHDN and CDR2 is FVKESK. DNA for the CDR3: TGTGCCAGCAGCCACGGACATGACTACGAGCAGTACTTC. Encoded protein: CASSHGHDYEQYF.

Worth noting for this clone: At one end the junction does not follow the germline gene, possibly because of a read error. V gene TRBV4-3 combines with J gene TRBJ1-2; no clear D gene. The CDR3 extends over 19 amino acids. Germline loops: CDR1 LGHNA, CDR2 YSLEER. In nucleotides, the CDR3 is TGCGCCAGCAGCGAAGAGGTGATTCCGTGGGGTCTCGGCAACTATGGCTACACCTTC. This sequence encodes CASSEEVIPWGLGNYGYTF.

The rearrangement links TRBV7-2 to TRBJ2-7; 9 positions match TRBD1. CDR3 length equals 15 residues. The trim removed 4 bases at V and 5 bases at J, leaving 9 bases unmatched. Looked up from germline, CDR1 is SGHTA and CDR2 is FQGNSA. This chain's CDR3 is CASSSTDRGLHEQYF. The CDR3 DNA is TGTGCCAGCAGCTCGACGGACAGGGGACTACACGAGCAGTACTTC.

The chain uses TRBV9 and TRBJ1-1, with D unresolved. Between the trimmed V and J ends, which lost 4 bases and 1 base, there was a span of 8 bases. The CDR3 extends over 13 amino acids. Germline V gives CDR1 SGDLS, CDR2 YYNGEE. The CDR3 protein is CASSPPRNTEAFF. DNA for the CDR3: TGTGCCAGCAGCCCCCCACGGAACACTGAAGCTTTCTTT.

The rearrangement uses TRBV4-3 and TRBJ2-7; TRBD2 aligns across 8 bases. Germline CDR1 LGHNA, CDR2 YSLEER. The CDR3 runs to 17 residues. V lost 3 bases to trimming and J lost 7 bases; unmatched junction nucleotides: 17. CDR3 sequence (DNA): TGCGCCAGCAGCCAGATCACGGGGGGGACGATTGCCGCGGAGCAGTACTTC. Amino acids: CASSQITGGTIAAEQYF.

The chain recombines TRBV7-9 with TRBJ2-7, with 8 bases aligning to TRBD1. The CDR3 totals 16 residues. V lost 5 bases and J lost 4; bases outside the gene matches: 13. Germline V lookup: CDR1 SEHNR, CDR2 FQNEAQ (reference sequence). CDR3 region: CASSPTSGTGLYEQYF. CDR3 bases: TGTGCCAGCAGCCCGACCTCCGGGACAGGCCTGTACGAGCAGTACTTC.

V is TRBV7-6 and J is TRBJ1-5; D call uncertain. Germline V gene data show CDR1 as SGHVS and CDR2 as FNYEAQ. Trimming left V 0 bases short and J 4 bases short, with 7 bases between. There are 14 residues in the CDR3. The CDR3 coding sequence is TGTGCCAGCAGCTTAGCCGGCCCGAATCAGCCCCAGCATTTT. Protein product: CASSLAGPNQPQHF. Filled out from reference TRBV7-6 and TRBJ1-5, the complete variable domain reads GAGVSQSPRYKVTKRGQDVALRCDPISGHVSLYWYRQALGQGPEFLTYFNYEAQQDKSGLPNDRFSAERPEGSISTLTIQRTEQRDSAMYRCASSLAGPNQPQHFGDGTRLSIL.

The V and J genes are TRBV4-1 and TRBJ2-1; 13 nucleotides align to TRBD2. The CDR3 sequence is 15 residues long. Trimming removed 0 bases from V and 8 bases from J; junction bases left unmatched: 1. CDR1 and CDR2 (germline): MGHRA, YSYEKL. CDR3 sequence reads: CASSQDGLAGDEQFF. The CDR3 bases are TGCGCCAGCAGCCAAGATGGACTAGCGGGGGATGAGCAGTTCTTC.

This sequence joins TRBV7-2 and TRBJ2-7, with 9 positions matching TRBD2. The CDR3 runs 15 residues. The V segment lost 5 bases and the J segment 4 bases; nucleotides outside the gene matches: 9. Per the germline V gene, CDR1 is SGHTA and CDR2 is FQGNSA. CDR3 sequence reads: CASSPTSGGGYEQYF. The CDR3, as DNA: TGTGCCAGCAGCCCGACTAGCGGAGGGGGGTACGAGCAGTACTTC.

This chain connects TRBV7-4 to TRBJ2-6; no clear D gene. Germline V CDR1 and CDR2: SGHVT, SQSDAQ. The V end was cut by 5 bases, the J end by 1 base, with 15 bases between. This CDR3 is 17 amino acids long. CDR3 nucleotide sequence: TGTGCCAGCAGCCAACTTGATGGGGATTCTGGGGCCAACGTCCTGACTTTC. It yields the protein CASSQLDGDSGANVLTF. The full variable domain, rest sourced from reference TRBV7-4 and TRBJ2-6, is GAGVSQSPRYKVAKRGRDVALRCDSISGHVTLYWYRQTLGQGSEVLTYSQSDAQRDKSGRPSGRFSAERPERSVSTLKIQRTEQGDSAVYLCASSQLDGDSGANVLTFGAGSRLTVL.

In its sample, this clone was seen many times. The V and J genes are TRBV19 and TRBJ1-1, with 9 bases lining up with TRBD1. This CDR3 comprises 15 residues. Per germline, CDR1 LNHDA and CDR2 SQIVND (reference sequence). The trim removed 6 bases at V and 4 bases at J, leaving 9 bases unmatched. This CDR3 reads CASSPTGGGITEAFF. The CDR3 nucleotides are TGTGCCAGTAGCCCGACAGGGGGAGGGATCACTGAAGCTTTCTTT.

This clone was counted once. V usage is TRBV4-1 and J usage is TRBJ2-4, with D maybe TRBD2 (5 bases). The V gene lost 3 bases and the J gene lost 0 bases, with 12 bases spanning the gap. Per the germline V gene, CDR1 is MGHRA and CDR2 is YSYEKL. The CDR3 sequence is 16 residues long. CDR3 sequence reads: CASSHGKVVAKNIQYF. The DNA for the CDR3 is TGCGCCAGCAGCCACGGGAAGGTCGTAGCCAAAAACATTCAGTACTTC.

This chain links TRBV14 with TRBJ2-3; the D gene is possibly TRBD2 (5 bases). V lost 2 bases and J lost 8, with 14 bases in between. The CDR3 contains 14 residues. The germline CDR1 and CDR2 sequences are SGHDN and FVKESK. The CDR3: CASSQRSTEGTQYF. The DNA for the CDR3 is TGTGCCAGCAGCCAAAGGTCCACTGAGGGTACGCAGTATTTT.

The chain joins TRBV4-1 to TRBJ1-1; D unclear. The CDR3 covers 14 residues. V was clipped by 4 bases and J by 4 bases, with 13 bases between them. The germline gives CDR1 MGHRA, CDR2 YSYEKL. This CDR3 is CASSPGPEGTEAFF. In DNA form, the CDR3 reads TGCGCCAGCAGCCCTGGTCCGGAAGGCACTGAAGCTTTCTTT.

This chain links TRBV29-1 with TRBJ2-7, with D perhaps TRBD1 (5 bases). Germline values: CDR1 SQVTM, CDR2 ANQGSEA. This CDR3 spans 15 amino acids. Trimming took 1 base from V and 2 from J, leaving 15 bases between them. CDR3 in DNA: TGCAGCGTTGAAGCCTATGAACAGGAGACCTACGAGCAGTACTTC. Protein product: CSVEAYEQETYEQYF.

The chain joins TRBV5-6 to TRBJ1-4; D remains unclear. The CDR3 spans 13 residues. V was cut by 2 bases and J by 13 bases, with 15 bases left in between. The germline gives CDR1 SGHDT, CDR2 YYEEEE. The chain's CDR3 is CASSFGSSSRLFF. In DNA form, the CDR3 reads TGTGCCAGCAGCTTCGGTAGCTCGAGTCGACTGTTTTTT. Full variable domain (outside the CDR3, taken from reference TRBV5-6 and TRBJ1-4): DAGVTQSPTHLIKTRGQQVTLRCSPKSGHDTVSWYQQALGQGPQFIFQYYEEEERQRGNFPDRFSGHQFPNYSSELNVNALLLGDSALYLCASSFGSSSRLFFGSGTQLSVL.

The chain links TRBV27 to TRBJ2-2; 7 bases agree with TRBD2. Germline loops: CDR1 MNHEY, CDR2 SMNVEV (reference sequence). CDR3 size: 16 residues. The V segment lost 2 bases and the J segment 1 base; nucleotides outside the gene matches: 4. The CDR3 bases are TGTGCCAGCAGTTTAAATCTAGCGGTGAACACCGGGGAGCTGTTTTTT. It yields the protein CASSLNLAVNTGELFF.

The gene calls are TRBV7-6 and TRBJ2-7; TRBD2 matches at 15 bases. Trimming removed 5 bases from V and 2 bases from J; junction bases left unmatched: 7. Germline loops: CDR1 SGHVS, CDR2 FNYEAQ. This CDR3 spans 17 amino acids. The CDR3 protein is CASSLGTSGRNTYEQYF. CDR3 DNA sequence: TGTGCCAGCAGCCTCGGGACTAGCGGGAGGAACACCTACGAGCAGTACTTC.

The chain carries TRBV7-8 and TRBJ2-3, with 12 bases aligning to TRBD2. Trimming at V came to 5 bases and at J to 2 bases, leaving 8 bases not matched to a gene. From germline, CDR1 is SGHVS and CDR2 FQNEAQ. The CDR3 contains 17 residues. CDR3: CASSLSGTSGLTDTQYF. The DNA of the CDR3 is TGTGCCAGCAGCCTCTCCGGGACTAGCGGGCTCACAGATACGCAGTATTTT.